This TCR beta chain was profiled in a study of CD8 T cells in ankylosing spondylitis. Findings and limits, study-wide: In ankylosing spondylitis blood, a motif of roughly eight highly homologous TCR beta variants appeared characteristic. Some of the motif variants had earlier been found in reactive arthritis patients' fluid and blood. Disease-linked clones reportedly showed significant enrichment in matched ankylosing spondylitis synovial fluid.

The CDR3 has 18 residues. From germline, CDR1 is ENHRY and CDR2 SYGVKD. V shed 0 bases and J shed 3 bases, with 20 bases lying between them. This clonotype was counted between two and nine times. Its antigen is currently unknown. In making TCR beta libraries, quantitative 5'-RACE with molecular barcodes was used. TCRdb passed the 5' RACE reads through MiXCR, listing each CDR3 protein once. Seen here are about 540,000 distinct CDR3 sequences, about an eighth observed once, and the top ten hold about 6.5%. This clonotype was sampled from a male donor with ankylosing spondylitis. The sequencing sample was made of blood, either unsorted or a sorted T cell fraction (not recorded which). The rearrangement uses TRBV10-3 and TRBJ1-1; possibly TRBD1 for D (5 bases). CDR3 sequence reads: CAISESYGAKIDHTEAFF. CDR3 nucleotides: TGTGCCATCAGTGAGTCCTATGGGGCTAAGATCGACCACACTGAAGCTTTCTTT.